This T cell receptor beta chain was sequenced for a study of neurological immune-mediated disorders. Findings of the study overall: Falling below healthy controls, multiple sclerosis showed the least TCR clonal expansion, while HTLV-1-associated myelopathy showed the most.

As to time point: longitudinal time-point 3. The CDR3 covers 15 residues. The V gene lost 0 bases and the J gene lost 6 bases, with 16 bases spanning the gap. Germline-derived CDR1 and CDR2 are SGHRS and YFSETQ. From the 5' RACE reads, TCRdb called clonotypes with MiXCR, one entry per CDR3 protein. In the table there are 93,000 or so distinct CDR3 sequences, approximately 10% of which are singletons. A few counts support this clonotype. What it binds is not known. A much bigger clone sits one base away, suggesting this may be a read error. Sequenced sample: PBMCs. The chain uses TRBV5-1 and TRBJ2-7, with D possibly TRBD2 on 6 matching bases. The sequence derives from a female donor with HTLV-1-associated myelopathy (HAM/TSP). CDR3 residues: CASSLDGIGGCEQYF. CDR3 DNA sequence: TGCGCCAGCAGCTTGGACGGGATCGGGGGATGCGAGCAGTACTTC. Variable domain in full (rest from reference TRBV5-1 and TRBJ2-7): KAGVTQTPRYLIKTRGQQVTLSCSPISGHRSVSWYQQTPGQGLQFLFEYFSETQRNKGNFPGRFSGRQFSNSRSEMNVSTLELGDSALYLCASSLDGIGGCEQYFGPGTRLTVT.